Reported below is one T cell receptor beta chain. Sequencing used immunoSEQ multiplex PCR; TCRdb keeps in-frame clones, though not all of them. The data hold some 13,000 clones, with more than 85% observed a single time. The CDR3 is 13 amino acids. V lost 2 bases and J 6 bases, leaving 8 bases between the germline ends. Germline V gene data show CDR1 as KGHSH and CDR2 as LQKENI. The data stem from a study of OX40 agonist ivuxolimab in advanced cancers. The sequence was collected from an adult with an advanced solid tumor such as melanoma, head and neck, liver or kidney cancer. The rearrangement links TRBV18 to TRBJ2-1; no clear D gene. Here the sequenced sample was CD4+ or CD8+ T cells sorted from blood, taken in a trial of the OX40 agonist ivuxolimab. The CDR3 coding sequence is TGTGCCAGCTCACCAGGGCCACCCAATGAGCAGTTCTTC. It codes for CASSPGPPNEQFF.